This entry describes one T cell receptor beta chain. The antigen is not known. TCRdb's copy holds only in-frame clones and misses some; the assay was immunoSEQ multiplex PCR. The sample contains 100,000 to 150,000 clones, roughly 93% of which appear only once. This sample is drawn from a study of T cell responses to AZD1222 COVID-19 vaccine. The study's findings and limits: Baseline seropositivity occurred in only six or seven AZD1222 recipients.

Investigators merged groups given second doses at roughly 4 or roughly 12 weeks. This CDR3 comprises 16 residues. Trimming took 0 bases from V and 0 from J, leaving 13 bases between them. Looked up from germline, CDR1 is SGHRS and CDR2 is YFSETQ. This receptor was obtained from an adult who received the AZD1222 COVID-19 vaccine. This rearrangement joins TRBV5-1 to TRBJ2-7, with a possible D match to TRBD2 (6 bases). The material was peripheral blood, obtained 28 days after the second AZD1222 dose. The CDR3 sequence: CASSLDNAGPSYEQYF. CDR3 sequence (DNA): TGCGCCAGCAGCTTGGACAACGCGGGGCCCTCCTACGAGCAGTACTTC.